The 15 T cell receptor beta chains listed next were all sequenced from one sample in a study of CD8+ T cells in alopecia areata. RNA, once extracted, was reverse transcribed into cDNA for use as the sequencing template. This table comes from immunoSEQ multiplex PCR, and its TCRdb copy is limited to in-frame clones, with some not included. This sample has roughly 150,000 clones, with roughly 50% found just once. The sample was CD4+ T cells sorted from blood. These receptors were obtained from a human donor with alopecia areata.

The J gene is TRBJ1-4, the V gene TRBV28; D is unresolved. Looked up from germline, CDR1 is MDHEN and CDR2 is SYDVKM. V lost 7 bases to trimming and J lost 8 bases, with 20 bases between them. The CDR3 has 15 residues. CDR3 in amino acids: CASTPFRPTKEKLFF. CDR3 nucleotide sequence: TGTGCCAGCACCCCATTCCGGCCTACGAAGGAAAAACTGTTTTTT.

The chain links TRBV2 to TRBJ1-2; D not resolved. Trimming took off 5 bases at V and 5 bases at J, with 18 bases between the two ends. CDR1 and CDR2 (germline): SNHLY, FYNNEI. The CDR3 extends over 15 amino acids. The CDR3 sequence is CASSSRTELRYGYTF. The DNA for the CDR3 is TGTGCCAGCAGTTCCCGGACGGAACTCCGATATGGCTACACCTTC. Full variable domain (missing parts from reference TRBV2 and TRBJ1-2): EPEVTQTPSHQVTQMGQEVILRCVPISNHLYFYWYRQILGQKVEFLVSFYNNEISEKSEIFDDQFSVERPDGSNFTLKIRSTKLEDSAMYFCASSSRTELRYGYTFGSGTRLTVV.

The CDR3 nucleotides read TGCAGCGTTGAAGCGCTACCCTCGGGAGGCACAGAGGGCAGGAATGAGCAGTTCTTC. As protein: CSVEALPSGGTEGRNEQFF. The chain recombines TRBV29-1 with TRBJ2-1; 7 bases fit TRBD2. CDR3 length: 19 residues. From germline, CDR1 is SQVTM and CDR2 ANQGSEA. With 1 base clipped from V and 7 bases from J, the junction kept 22 bases outside the gene matches.

The chain couples TRBV7-3 to TRBJ2-1, with 15 nucleotides matching TRBD2. Germline V gene data show CDR1 as SGHTA and CDR2 as FQGTGA. This CDR3 has 16 amino acids. The V segment lost 3 bases and the J segment 7 bases; nucleotides outside the gene matches: 4. The CDR3 region has the DNA TGTGCCAGCAGCTTGGGTGGGACTAGCGGGAGGAATGAGCAGTTCTTC. Translation gives CASSLGGTSGRNEQFF.

The chain combines TRBV18 with TRBJ2-3; the match to TRBD1 covers 7 bases. The CDR3 length is 15 residues. CDR1 is KGHSH, CDR2 LQKENI, per germline. V was clipped by 6 bases and J by 2 bases; unmatched bases: 8. CDR3 sequence: CASSRGQALTDTQYF. The CDR3 DNA is TGTGCCAGCTCGCGAGGACAGGCACTCACAGATACGCAGTATTTT. The variable domain in full, completed from reference TRBV18 and TRBJ2-3, reads NAGVMQNPRHLVRRRGQEARLRCSPMKGHSHVYWYRQLPEEGLKFMVYLQKENIIDESGMPKERFSAEFPKEGPSILRIQQVVRGDSAAYFCASSRGQALTDTQYFGPGTRLTVL.

The V gene is TRBV12-5, the J gene TRBJ2-1; D is undetermined. Germline V gives CDR1 LGHNT, CDR2 FRNRAP. This CDR3 is built from 14 residues. Trimming stripped 7 bases from V and 5 bases from J, with 15 bases between. The CDR3 DNA sequence: TGTGCTAGTGCCCTGTGGCCGAATGACAATGAGCAGTTCTTC. Its translation is CASALWPNDNEQFF. The full variable domain, completed using reference TRBV12-5 and TRBJ2-1, is DARVTQTPRHKVTEMGQEVTMRCQPILGHNTVFWYRQTMMQGLELLAYFRNRAPLDDSGMPKDRFSAEMPDATLATLKIQPSEPRDSAVYFCASALWPNDNEQFFGPGTRLTVL.

The rearrangement uses TRBV13 and TRBJ2-3, with D perhaps matching TRBD1 (6 bases). The V gene lost 5 bases and the J gene lost 3 bases, with 15 bases spanning the gap. The CDR3 runs to 15 residues. The germline V gene has CDR1 PRHDT and CDR2 FYEKMQ (reference sequence). This CDR3 reads CASSQQGPWTDTQYF. The CDR3 nucleotides read TGTGCCAGCAGCCAACAGGGTCCCTGGACAGATACGCAGTATTTT.

The chain uses TRBV7-9 and TRBJ1-1; D unclear. Trimming stripped 4 bases from V and 4 bases from J, with 13 bases between. CDR1 and CDR2 (germline): SEHNR, FQNEAQ (reference sequence). The CDR3 spans 14 residues. The CDR3 sequence is CASSYTLKGTEAFF. The DNA of the CDR3 is TGTGCCAGCAGCTATACCTTGAAGGGCACTGAAGCTTTCTTT.

This chain joins TRBV5-1 and TRBJ2-5; 7 bases are a match to TRBD1. Germline lookup yields CDR1 SGHRS and CDR2 YFSETQ. With V trimmed by 4 bases and J by 4 bases, 7 bases remained unmatched. The CDR3 is made up of 14 amino acids. CDR3 amino acids: CASSPTGFGETQYF. In DNA form, the CDR3 reads TGCGCCAGCAGCCCGACAGGGTTTGGAGAGACCCAGTACTTC.

The chain carries TRBV7-8 and TRBJ2-2; TRBD1 agrees at 8 bases. Per the germline V gene, CDR1 is SGHVS and CDR2 is FQNEAQ. The CDR3 has 17 amino acids. J gave up 7 bases and V 0 bases, and 10 bases lay outside the gene matches. The CDR3 coding sequence is TGTGCCAGCAGCTTAGCGCCGAGACAGGGGAGCGTCGGGGAGCTGTTTTTT. Translation: CASSLAPRQGSVGELFF.

V gene TRBV4-1 combines with J gene TRBJ2-1, with 8 bases that match TRBD2. With V trimmed by 3 bases and J by 4 bases, 14 bases remained unmatched. Germline V gene data show CDR1 as MGHRA and CDR2 as YSYEKL. The CDR3 runs to 18 residues. DNA of the CDR3: TGCGCCAGCAGCCATATCCTACTTCGGGCTAGCGGGTACAATGAGCAGTTCTTC. As protein: CASSHILLRASGYNEQFF.

The table lists this clone with a few counts. This chain joins TRBV28 and TRBJ2-1; maybe TRBD2 (6 bases). The CDR3 extends over 14 amino acids. V lost 6 bases and J 7 bases, leaving 16 bases between the germline ends. Germline CDR1 MDHEN, CDR2 SYDVKM. The CDR3 spells CASRPGLSGNEQFF. The CDR3 nucleotides are TGTGCCAGCAGACCCGGCCTTAGCGGAAATGAGCAGTTCTTC.

The count of this clone is one. The chain joins TRBV5-1 to TRBJ2-5; D call uncertain. CDR3 length equals 13 residues. V was cut by 4 bases and J by 1 base, with 8 bases left in between. CDR1 and CDR2 from the germline V gene are SGHRS and YFSETQ. The CDR3 bases are TGCGCCAGCAGCCAGGTTGGCCAAGAGACCCAGTACTTC. Its protein is CASSQVGQETQYF.

This clone was picked up a small number of times. The J gene is TRBJ2-2, the V gene TRBV30; D unclear. The CDR3 contains 11 residues. Trimming took 7 bases from V and 5 from J, leaving 8 bases between them. Germline assignment: CDR1 GTSNPN and CDR2 SVGIG (reference sequence). Here the CDR3 DNA reads TGTGCCTTCATGAGGACCGGGGAGCTGTTTTTT. As protein: CAFMRTGELFF.

This clone showed up just a few times. The chain uses TRBV6-6 and TRBJ2-1; D remains unclear. Germline CDR1 and CDR2: MNHNY and SVGAGI (reference sequence). Trimming removed 0 bases at V and 4 bases at J, with 7 bases between. This CDR3 is 14 amino acids long. CDR3 in amino acids: CASSYSLSYNEQFF. The DNA for the CDR3 is TGTGCCAGCAGTTACTCGCTGTCTTACAATGAGCAGTTCTTC.